Listed below are T cell receptor beta chains from one sample, sequenced in a study of T cell repertoires in cytomegalovirus infection. TCRdb re-derived calls from the reads in MiXCR, one entry per CDR3 protein. The top ten hold about 45% of the sample, which has 400,000 to 600,000 distinct CDR3 sequences, about 42% seen once. No antigen has been identified for these receptors. This specimen was cultured PBMCs, taken from culture after CMV antigen stimulation. All receptors derive from a human donor in good health (CMV status not recorded). Some clones in this sample may be carry-over from other donors' samples. Each CDR3 is given with its conserved first and last residue. A D gene is named only where the DNA matches it firmly. Some rows have no size entry. The others give once, few or many, or a class for an expanded clone.

16	TRBV11-2	.	.	TRBJ2-5	CASSREGGGGKETQYF	TGTGCCAGCAGCCGAGAAGGGGGGGGCGGGAAAGAGACCCAGTACTTC
15	TRBV10-3	few	.	TRBJ2-3	CAISDPPGGTDTQYF	TGTGCCATCAGTGACCCACCGGGCGGCACAGATACGCAGTATTTT
16	TRBV19	.	.	TRBJ1-6	CASSRTGPQSNSPLHF	TGTGCCAGTAGCCGTACCGGGCCGCAAAGCAATTCACCCCTCCACTTT
15	TRBV12-5	.	.	TRBJ1-5	CASGPSAGGNQPQHF	TGTGCTAGTGGCCCCTCGGCAGGCGGCAATCAGCCCCAGCATTTT
14	TRBV10-3	few	.	TRBJ2-3	CAIKSGERKDTQYF	TGTGCCATCAAGTCGGGAGAAAGGAAAGATACGCAGTATTTT
14	TRBV2	.	.	TRBJ2-3	CASSSSLFTDTQYF	TGTGCCAGCAGTTCCTCCCTTTTCACAGATACGCAGTATTTT
14	TRBV25-1	.	TRBD1	TRBJ1-4	CASSEYGTGAKLFF	TGTGCCAGCAGTGAATATGGGACAGGGGCAAAACTGTTTTTT
13	TRBV29-1	.	.	TRBJ2-5	CSVDFPLTETQYF	TGCAGCGTTGATTTTCCACTAACAGAGACCCAGTACTTC
20	TRBV7-2	many	TRBD2	TRBJ2-7	CASSLRGGGLAGVAAYEQYF	TGTGCCAGCAGCTTAAGGGGAGGGGGACTAGCGGGAGTTGCGGCCTACGAGCAGTACTTC
16	TRBV11-2	.	TRBD1	TRBJ2-2	CASSLKGQAPTGELFF	TGTGCCAGCAGCTTAAAGGGACAGGCTCCTACCGGGGAGCTGTTTTTT
12	TRBV20-1	.	.	TRBJ2-7	CSAEKGGYEQYF	TGCAGTGCCGAAAAGGGGGGTTACGAGCAGTACTTC
16	TRBV7-6	.	.	TRBJ1-1	CASSLGRRGRWTEAFF	TGTGCCAGCAGCTTAGGTCGCCGGGGGCGGTGGACTGAAGCTTTCTTT
11	TRBV7-9	.	.	TRBJ2-7	CASSFPGEQYF	TGTGCCAGCAGCTTCCCCGGCGAGCAGTACTTC
14	TRBV14	.	TRBD1	TRBJ2-1	CASSPAGQGYEQFF	TGTGCCAGCAGCCCGGCGGGACAGGGCTATGAGCAGTTCTTC
19	TRBV27	few	.	TRBJ1-3	CASSLFPYQGSDSGNTIYF	TGTGCCAGCAGTTTATTCCCGTATCAGGGGTCCGACTCTGGAAACACCATATATTTT
13	TRBV11-2	.	.	TRBJ2-5	CASSPRWRETQYF	TGTGCCAGCAGCCCCCGGTGGCGGGAGACCCAGTACTTC
15	TRBV7-9	.	.	TRBJ1-1	CASSTTRTGATEAFF	TGTGCCAGCAGTACCACACGGACGGGGGCCACTGAAGCTTTCTTT
14	TRBV5-1	.	.	TRBJ2-5	CASSYRADQETQYF	TGCGCCAGCAGCTACCGGGCCGACCAAGAGACCCAGTACTTC
14	TRBV6-6	.	TRBD1	TRBJ2-7	CASSGQGMIYEQYF	TGTGCCAGCAGCGGACAGGGGATGATCTACGAGCAGTACTTC
13	TRBV5-5	.	.	TRBJ1-5	CASSLVVGQPQHF	TGTGCCAGCAGCCTGGTGGTGGGCCAGCCCCAGCATTTT
14	TRBV12-3/TRBV12-4	.	TRBD1	TRBJ1-2	CASTPLTGDYGYTF	TGTGCCAGCACCCCACTGACAGGGGACTATGGCTACACCTTC
18	TRBV6-1	.	.	TRBJ2-4	CASSRGTPRIVAKNIQYF	TGTGCCAGCAGTAGGGGGACTCCGCGGATAGTGGCCAAAAACATTCAGTACTTC
17	TRBV3-1	few	TRBD2	TRBJ2-7	CASSQDCCGRSSYEQYF	TGTGCCAGCAGCCAAGATTGTTGCGGGAGGTCCTCCTACGAGCAGTACTTC
14	TRBV20-1	few	.	TRBJ2-3	CSASRGAGTDTQYF	TGCAGTGCTAGTCGAGGGGCGGGTACAGATACGCAGTATTTT
14	TRBV7-2	.	.	TRBJ2-1	CASSTGTPYNEQFF	TGTGCCAGCAGCACCGGGACACCATACAATGAGCAGTTCTTC
17	TRBV6-1	many	TRBD1	TRBJ2-3	CASSQRRGQEYTDTQYF	TGTGCCAGCAGCCAAAGGAGGGGACAGGAGTACACAGATACGCAGTATTTT
15	TRBV6-5	.	TRBD2	TRBJ2-1	CASSKRLTSADEQFF	TGTGCCAGCAGCAAACGTTTGACTAGCGCGGATGAGCAGTTCTTC
14	TRBV5-4	few	.	TRBJ1-1	CASSFFRADTEAFF	TGTGCCAGCAGCTTTTTTAGGGCAGACACTGAAGCTTTCTTT
16	TRBV6-2/TRBV6-3	few	.	TRBJ2-1	CASSWTISGGHNEQFF	TGTGCCAGCAGTTGGACGATAAGTGGTGGACACAATGAGCAGTTCTTC
14	TRBV6-1	.	.	TRBJ2-7	CASRAGTGSYEQYF	TGTGCCAGCAGGGCCGGGACTGGCTCCTACGAGCAGTACTTC
13	TRBV5-4	.	.	TRBJ2-7	CASSAQGYGEQYF	TGTGCCAGCAGCGCGCAGGGTTACGGCGAGCAGTACTTC
15	TRBV7-9	.	TRBD2	TRBJ2-4	CASSFQAGALNIQYF	TGTGCCAGCAGCTTCCAAGCGGGAGCTTTGAACATTCAGTACTTC
15	TRBV6-5	.	TRBD2	TRBJ2-1	CASREGPSSYNEQFF	TGTGCCAGCCGGGAGGGGCCTAGCTCCTACAATGAGCAGTTCTTC
13	TRBV7-2	.	.	TRBJ2-5	CASMKALQETQYF	TGTGCCAGCATGAAGGCCCTACAAGAGACCCAGTACTTC
13	TRBV12-3/TRBV12-4	.	.	TRBJ2-7	CASSWAGEDEQYF	TGTGCCAGCAGTTGGGCAGGCGAGGACGAGCAGTACTTC
16	TRBV7-9	.	.	TRBJ2-7	CASSLQSTGISYEQYF	TGTGCCAGCAGCCTACAATCAACCGGGATCTCCTACGAGCAGTACTTC
15	TRBV7-4	.	.	TRBJ1-2	CASSLVAGASYGYTF	TGTGCCAGCAGCTTAGTCGCAGGGGCTAGCTATGGCTACACCTTC
15	TRBV7-8	few	.	TRBJ1-6	CASTSGGGLRSPLHF	TGTGCCAGCACCTCCGGGGGGGGCTTACGTTCACCCCTCCACTTT
16	TRBV3-1	.	TRBD1	TRBJ2-3	CASSQTGQARTDTQYF	TGTGCCAGCAGTCAAACGGGACAGGCGAGGACAGATACGCAGTATTTT
12	TRBV20-1	.	TRBD1	TRBJ2-7	CSAWDRIYEQYF	TGCAGTGCTTGGGACAGAATCTACGAGCAGTACTTC
16	TRBV5-4	few	.	TRBJ2-5	CASSLNARTVIETQYF	TGTGCCAGCAGCTTGAATGCCCGGACCGTAATAGAGACCCAGTACTTC
11	TRBV6-5	.	.	TRBJ2-7	CASSRLYEQYF	TGTGCCAGCAGTCGACTCTACGAGCAGTACTTC
14	TRBV7-6	few	.	TRBJ2-1	CASSASPVGNEQFF	TGTGCCAGCAGCGCCAGCCCAGTGGGGAATGAGCAGTTCTTC
14	TRBV27	.	.	TRBJ2-7	CASSLRKSSYEQYF	TGTGCCAGCAGTCTAAGGAAGAGCTCCTACGAGCAGTACTTC
16	TRBV7-2	many	.	TRBJ1-4	CASSSALDQVGEKLFF	TGTGCCAGCAGCTCAGCCCTTGACCAAGTGGGGGAAAAACTGTTTTTT
16	TRBV5-4	few	.	TRBJ1-1	CASSLSGGVVYTEAFF	TGTGCCAGCAGCTTGTCCGGGGGCGTTGTTTACACTGAAGCTTTCTTT